This note documents a single TCR beta chain sequence. TCRdb keeps only in-frame clones here, not all; method: immunoSEQ multiplex PCR. The sample has approximately 410,000 clones, roughly 90% seen once. As to treatment: roughly 19 received Ad26.COV2.S at low or high dose, single or two shots; 5 received placebo; per-sample allocation not given. After the first vaccine or placebo injection, samples were drawn on day 63. The record originates from a study of Ad26.COV2.S vaccination and SARS-CoV-2 variants. Between the trimmed V and J ends, which lost 2 bases and 5 bases, there was a span of 19 bases. The CDR3 contains 16 residues. Germline CDR1 and CDR2: LNHDA and SQIVND (reference sequence).

The sample consisted of peripheral blood, taken in a trial of Ad26.COV2.S vaccine versus placebo. This clonotype was sampled from a person aged 18-65 years who received the Ad26.COV2.S COVID-19 vaccine or a placebo. The rearrangement uses TRBV19 and TRBJ2-7; D perhaps matches TRBD2 (5 bases). The CDR3 DNA is TGTGCCAGTAGTATAAGTTTCCGGGGTCGTTTAAACGAGCAGTACTTC. Its translation: CASSISFRGRLNEQYF.